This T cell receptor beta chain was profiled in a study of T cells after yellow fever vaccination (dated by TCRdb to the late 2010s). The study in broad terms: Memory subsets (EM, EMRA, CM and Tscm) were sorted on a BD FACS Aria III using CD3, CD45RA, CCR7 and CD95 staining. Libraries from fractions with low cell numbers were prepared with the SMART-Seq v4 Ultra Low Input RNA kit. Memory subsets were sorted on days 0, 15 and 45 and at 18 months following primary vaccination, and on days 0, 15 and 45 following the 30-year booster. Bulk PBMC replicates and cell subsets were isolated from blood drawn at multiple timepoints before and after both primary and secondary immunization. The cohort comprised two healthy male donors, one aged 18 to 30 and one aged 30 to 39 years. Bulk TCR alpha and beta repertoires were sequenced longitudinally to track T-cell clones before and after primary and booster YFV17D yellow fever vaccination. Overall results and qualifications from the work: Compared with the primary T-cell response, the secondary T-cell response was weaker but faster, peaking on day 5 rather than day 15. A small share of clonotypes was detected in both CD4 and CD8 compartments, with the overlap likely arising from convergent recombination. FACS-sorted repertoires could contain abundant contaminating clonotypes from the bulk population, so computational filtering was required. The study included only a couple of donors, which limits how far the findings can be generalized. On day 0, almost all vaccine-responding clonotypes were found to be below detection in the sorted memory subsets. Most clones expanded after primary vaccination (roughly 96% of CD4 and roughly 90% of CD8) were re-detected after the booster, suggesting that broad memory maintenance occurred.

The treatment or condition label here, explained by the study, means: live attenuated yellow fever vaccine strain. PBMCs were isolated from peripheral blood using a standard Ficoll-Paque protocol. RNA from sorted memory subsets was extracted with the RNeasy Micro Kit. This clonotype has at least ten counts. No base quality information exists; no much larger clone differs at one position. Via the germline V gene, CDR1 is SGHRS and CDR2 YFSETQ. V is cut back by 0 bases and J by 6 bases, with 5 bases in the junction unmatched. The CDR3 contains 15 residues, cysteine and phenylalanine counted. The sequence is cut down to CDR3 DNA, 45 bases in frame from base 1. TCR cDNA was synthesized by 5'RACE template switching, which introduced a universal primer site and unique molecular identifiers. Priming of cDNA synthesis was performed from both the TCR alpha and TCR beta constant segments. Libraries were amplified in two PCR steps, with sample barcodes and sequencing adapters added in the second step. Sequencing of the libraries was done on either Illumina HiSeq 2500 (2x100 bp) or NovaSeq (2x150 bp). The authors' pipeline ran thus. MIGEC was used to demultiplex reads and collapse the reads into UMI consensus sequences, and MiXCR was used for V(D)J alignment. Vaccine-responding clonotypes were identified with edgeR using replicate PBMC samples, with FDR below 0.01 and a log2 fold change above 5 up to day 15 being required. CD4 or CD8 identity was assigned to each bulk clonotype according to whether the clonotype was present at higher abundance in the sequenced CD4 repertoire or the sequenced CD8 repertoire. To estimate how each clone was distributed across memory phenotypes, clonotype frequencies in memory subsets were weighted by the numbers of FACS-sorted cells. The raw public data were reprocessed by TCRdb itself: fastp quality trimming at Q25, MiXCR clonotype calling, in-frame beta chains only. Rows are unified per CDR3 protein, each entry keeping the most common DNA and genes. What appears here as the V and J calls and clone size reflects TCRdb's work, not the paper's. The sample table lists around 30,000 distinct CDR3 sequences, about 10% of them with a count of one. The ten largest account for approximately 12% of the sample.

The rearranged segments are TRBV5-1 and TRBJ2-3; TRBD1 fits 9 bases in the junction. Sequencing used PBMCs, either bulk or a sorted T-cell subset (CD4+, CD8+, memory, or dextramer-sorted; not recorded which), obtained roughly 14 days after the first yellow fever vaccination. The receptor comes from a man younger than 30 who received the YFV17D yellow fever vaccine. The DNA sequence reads TGCGCCAGCAGCTTGGGATCACAGGGGGCGGATACGCAGTATTTT. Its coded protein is CASSLGSQGADTQYF. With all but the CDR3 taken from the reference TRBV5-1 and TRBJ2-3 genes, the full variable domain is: KAGVTQTPRYLIKTRGQQVTLSCSPISGHRSVSWYQQTPGQGLQFLFEYFSETQRNKGNFPGRFSGRQFSNSRSEMNVSTLELGDSALYLCASSLGSQGADTQYFGPGTRLTVL.